These T cell receptor beta chains were read from a single sample in a study of blood T cell repertoires in COVID-19. Clones were sequenced by immunoSEQ multiplex PCR, and TCRdb holds only the in-frame ones, with some missing. Among fewer than 350,000 clones listed, approximately 81% were seen once. Material for sequencing was PBMCs or T cells enriched from blood (not recorded which). Receptors were obtained from a woman aged 25 to 39 who had been exposed to COVID-19. Both conserved end residues are part of each CDR3. A D gene is named only where the DNA matches it firmly. Size is omitted from some rows. Given values are once, few, many or a class for expanded clones.

V	size	D	J	CDR3	DNA
TRBV6-5	-	-	TRBJ1-1	CASYPQLNTEAFF	TGTGCCAGCTACCCTCAGTTGAACACTGAAGCTTTCTTT
TRBV5-1	-	-	TRBJ2-5	CASSSTVYRVGETQYF	TGCGCCAGCAGCTCGACCGTATACAGGGTAGGAGAGACCCAGTACTTC
TRBV6-5	once	-	TRBJ2-1	CASSMTGPQFF	TGTGCCAGCAGTATGACAGGCCCCCAGTTCTTC
TRBV27	-	TRBD1	TRBJ2-7	CASSSRDRGVLSYEQYF	TGTGCCAGCAGTTCCCGGGACAGGGGGGTACTCTCCTACGAGCAGTACTTC
TRBV7-3	once	-	TRBJ2-2	CASSLMAPRLARPGELFF	TGTGCCAGCAGCTTAATGGCCCCTCGGCTAGCGAGACCCGGGGAGCTGTTTTTT
TRBV6-6	many	TRBD1	TRBJ1-5	CASSQNHPGTGGQPQHF	TGTGCCAGCAGTCAGAACCATCCCGGGACAGGGGGGCAGCCCCAGCATTTT
TRBV7-3	-	-	TRBJ2-5	CASSLMGGGQETQYF	TGTGCCAGCAGCTTAATGGGGGGAGGACAAGAGACCCAGTACTTC
TRBV24-1	-	-	TRBJ1-2	CATSDLPRGGYGYTF	TGTGCCACCAGTGATTTGCCCAGGGGCGGCTATGGCTACACCTTC
TRBV18	-	TRBD1	TRBJ1-2	CASSPTGTGNFYGYTF	TGTGCCAGCTCACCAACCGGGACAGGGAATTTCTATGGCTACACCTTC
TRBV9	-	-	TRBJ1-5	CASSSGFNQPQHF	TGTGCCAGCAGTTCAGGATTCAATCAGCCCCAGCATTTT
TRBV19	-	TRBD1	TRBJ1-3	CASSSGQGFRNTIYF	TGTGCCAGTAGTTCGGGACAGGGTTTTCGAAACACCATATATTTT
TRBV28	-	-	TRBJ1-2	CASSLEPTGAGYTF	TGTGCCAGCAGCCTCGAGCCGACAGGTGCTGGCTACACCTTC
TRBV21-1	-	-	TRBJ2-6	CASSKGGLATNVLTF	TGTGCCAGCAGCAAAGGGGGCCTGGCGACCAACGTCCTGACTTTC
TRBV19	-	-	TRBJ1-1	CASSIEQGRWNTEAFF	TGTGCCAGTAGTATAGAACAGGGAAGGTGGAACACTGAAGCTTTCTTT
TRBV7-3	-	-	TRBJ2-2	CASSSLRRGGELFF	TGTGCCAGCAGCTCCCTCAGACGCGGGGGGGAGCTGTTTTTT
TRBV7-9	-	-	TRBJ2-7	CASSPQITYEQYF	TGTGCCAGCAGCCCACAGATTACCTACGAGCAGTACTTC
TRBV2	-	-	TRBJ1-1	CASTFGGAMNTEAFF	TGTGCCAGCACCTTCGGGGGGGCCATGAACACTGAAGCTTTCTTT
TRBV4-2	-	-	TRBJ1-4	CASSPRIQGTNEKLFF	TGTGCCAGCAGCCCAAGGATCCAGGGGACTAATGAAAAACTGTTTTTT
TRBV27	-	-	TRBJ2-3	CASSLTGTDTQYF	TGTGCCAGCAGTTTGACTGGCACAGATACGCAGTATTTT
TRBV19	-	TRBD1	TRBJ2-7	CASSMTGKDYEQYF	TGTGCCAGTAGTATGACAGGGAAGGACTACGAGCAGTACTTC
TRBV3-1/TRBV3-2	-	-	TRBJ2-1	CASSQDGLSYDEQFF	TGTGCCAGCAGCCAAGATGGCTTGTCGTACGATGAGCAGTTCTTC
TRBV4-1	-	-	TRBJ2-2	CASSQYRSGGRSNTGELFF	TGCGCCAGCAGCCAGTATAGGAGTGGAGGGCGGAGTAACACCGGGGAGCTGTTTTTT
TRBV18	few	TRBD1	TRBJ1-2	CASFPRTGLIYGYTF	TGTGCCAGCTTTCCCCGGACAGGGCTAATCTATGGCTACACCTTC
TRBV11-2	-	TRBD1	TRBJ1-6	CASSLETGGPLHF	TGTGCCAGCAGCTTAGAGACAGGGGGACCCCTCCACTTT
TRBV3-1/TRBV3-2	few	TRBD1	TRBJ2-7	CASTNWDRPYEQYF	TGTGCCAGCACCAATTGGGACAGACCCTACGAGCAGTACTTC
TRBV30	-	-	TRBJ2-7	CAWRSGYGVAGEQYF	TGTGCCTGGAGGTCTGGATATGGGGTCGCGGGGGAGCAGTACTTC
TRBV6-2/TRBV6-3	-	TRBD1	TRBJ1-2	CASSAGTGIVYTF	TGTGCCAGCAGTGCCGGGACAGGGATCGTCTACACCTTC
TRBV6-5	-	-	TRBJ1-1	CASSYGGRGLNTEAFF	TGTGCCAGCAGTTACGGAGGGCGGGGTCTGAACACTGAAGCTTTCTTT
TRBV5-6	-	TRBD1	TRBJ1-1	CASSPWDRRSATEAFF	TGTGCCAGCAGCCCCTGGGACAGGAGGTCGGCCACTGAAGCTTTCTTT
TRBV5-1	-	-	TRBJ1-2	CASSLPLSGYGYTF	TGCGCCAGCAGCTTGCCACTGTCCGGCTATGGCTACACCTTC
TRBV9	-	-	TRBJ2-7	CASSVSGGEQYF	TGTGCCAGCAGCGTGAGTGGGGGGGAGCAGTACTTC
TRBV29-1	-	-	TRBJ2-3	CSVEVGADTQYF	TGCAGCGTTGAAGTTGGAGCAGATACGCAGTATTTT
TRBV7-6	-	TRBD1	TRBJ1-3	CASSPAGQGGNTIYF	TGTGCCAGCAGCCCTGCGGGACAGGGTGGAAACACCATATATTTT
TRBV4-1	few	TRBD1	TRBJ1-1	CASSQDPGTGGTTEAFF	TGCGCCAGCAGCCAAGATCCAGGGACAGGGGGCACCACTGAAGCTTTCTTT
TRBV12-5	-	-	TRBJ2-7	CASGFRRVEQYF	TGTGCTAGTGGTTTTCGTCGGGTCGAGCAGTACTTC
TRBV3-1/TRBV3-2	-	-	TRBJ2-1	CASSQALAVTYNEQFF	TGTGCCAGCAGCCAAGCGTTAGCGGTCACCTACAATGAGCAGTTCTTC
TRBV29-1	-	-	TRBJ2-5	CSGTQGSGETQYF	TGCAGCGGAACTCAGGGAAGTGGAGAGACCCAGTACTTC
TRBV19	-	-	TRBJ1-2	CASSPRREGNYGYTF	TGTGCCAGTAGTCCCCGACGGGAGGGGAACTATGGCTACACCTTC
TRBV19	-	-	TRBJ1-2	CASSLVTNYGYTF	TGTGCCAGTAGTCTAGTTACTAACTATGGCTACACCTTC
TRBV6-2/TRBV6-3	-	TRBD1	TRBJ1-5	CASSYSSTGGVIISNQPQHF	TGTGCCAGCAGTTACTCTTCTACAGGGGGAGTAATAATCAGCAATCAGCCCCAGCATTTT
TRBV3-1/TRBV3-2	-	-	TRBJ1-6	CASSQRAGYSPLHF	TGTGCCAGCAGCCAGAGGGCCGGGTACTCACCCCTCCACTTT
TRBV12-5	-	TRBD2	TRBJ2-2	CASGTSGTRYLGELFF	TGTGCTAGTGGAACCTCCGGGACTAGGTATCTAGGGGAGCTGTTTTTT
TRBV6-1	-	-	TRBJ1-5	CASSATAAGVENQPQHF	TGTGCCAGCAGTGCAACGGCCGCCGGGGTGGAGAATCAGCCCCAGCATTTT
TRBV5-1	-	-	TRBJ2-7	CASSLATGLSSYEQYF	TGCGCCAGCAGCTTGGCGACGGGTTTAAGCTCCTACGAGCAGTACTTC